This T cell receptor (beta chain) was observed in a study of PD-1 blockade in classical Hodgkin lymphoma. Study-wide context: Every 2 weeks, patients got 3 mg/kg intravenous nivolumab.

The CDR3 has 16 amino acids. Findings and caveats of the study: Baseline diversity was lower in partial responders and progressors than complete responders. Some patients started nivolumab under 1 year after ASCT, and they were excluded. Repertoire difference causes, possibly disease activity or prior therapy, remain undefined.

Exposure to brentuximab vedotin varied, and each patient had relapsed following autologous stem cell transplantation. This clone was detected once. The antigen is undetermined. Measured with immunoSEQ multiplex PCR; TCRdb has only the in-frame clones, and not every one. The profile shows about 19,000 clones, approximately 90% of them singletons. Sequenced material: peripheral blood mononuclear cells (PBMCs), taken before the second cycle of nivolumab. The rearrangement uses TRBV21-1 and TRBJ2-5; the table assigns TRBD2, which was not confirmed against the DNA. TRBV21-1 has pseudogene status. The sequence was obtained from a human donor with classical Hodgkin lymphoma. CDR3 sequence reads: CASSKDSGSGGETQYF. Written as DNA, the CDR3 is TGTGCCAGCAGCAAAGACAGCGGTAGCGGGGGGGAGACCCAGTACTTC.